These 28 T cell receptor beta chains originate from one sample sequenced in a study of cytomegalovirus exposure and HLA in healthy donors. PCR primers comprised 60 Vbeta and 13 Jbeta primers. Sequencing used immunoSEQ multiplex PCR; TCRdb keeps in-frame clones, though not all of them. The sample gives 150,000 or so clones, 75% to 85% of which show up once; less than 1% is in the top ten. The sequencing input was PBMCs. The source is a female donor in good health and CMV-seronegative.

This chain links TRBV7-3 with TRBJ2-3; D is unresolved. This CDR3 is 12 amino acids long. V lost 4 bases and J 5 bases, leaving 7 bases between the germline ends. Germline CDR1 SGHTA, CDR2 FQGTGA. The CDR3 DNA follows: TGTGCCAGCAGCTCCGGGTTAGATACGCAGTATTTT. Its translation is CASSSGLDTQYF.

CDR3 residues: CASSSGTSGGRHTGELFF. In nucleotides, the CDR3 is TGTGCCAGCAGTTCCGGGACTAGCGGGGGGCGCCACACCGGGGAGCTGTTTTTT. The chain combines TRBV5-4 with TRBJ2-2; TRBD2 aligns across 15 bases. V dropped 5 bases and J dropped 3; count of bases not matched to a gene: 8. Germline-derived CDR1 and CDR2 are SGHNT and YYREEE (reference sequence). This CDR3 contains 18 residues.

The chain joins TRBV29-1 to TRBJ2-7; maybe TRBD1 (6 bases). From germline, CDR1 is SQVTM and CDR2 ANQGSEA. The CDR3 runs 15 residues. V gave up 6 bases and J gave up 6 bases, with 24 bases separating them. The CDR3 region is CSVVKGDLLVGEQYF. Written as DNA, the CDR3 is TGCAGCGTCGTAAAGGGGGACCTCCTCGTGGGCGAGCAGTACTTC.

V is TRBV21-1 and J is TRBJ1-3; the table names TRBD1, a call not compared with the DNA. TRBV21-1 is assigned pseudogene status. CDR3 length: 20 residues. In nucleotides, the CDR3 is TGTGCCAGCAGCAAGACGGCAGCGTCGGGACAGGGGGCGGCTGGAAACACCATATATTTT. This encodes CASSKTAASGQGAAGNTIYF.

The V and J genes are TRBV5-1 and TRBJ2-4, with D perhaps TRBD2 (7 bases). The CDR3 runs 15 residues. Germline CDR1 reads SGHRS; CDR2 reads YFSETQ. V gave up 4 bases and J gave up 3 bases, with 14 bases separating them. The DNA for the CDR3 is TGCGCCAGCAGCCCCGAGGGGGGGGTCAAAAACATTCAGTACTTC. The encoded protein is CASSPEGGVKNIQYF.

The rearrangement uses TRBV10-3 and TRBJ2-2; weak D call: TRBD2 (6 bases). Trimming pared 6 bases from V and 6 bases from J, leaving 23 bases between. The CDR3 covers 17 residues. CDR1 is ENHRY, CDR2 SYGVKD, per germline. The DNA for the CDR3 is TGTGCCATCAGACGGTCGGGCGGGACCCGGGGGTCCGGGGAGCTGTTTTTT. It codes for CAIRRSGGTRGSGELFF.

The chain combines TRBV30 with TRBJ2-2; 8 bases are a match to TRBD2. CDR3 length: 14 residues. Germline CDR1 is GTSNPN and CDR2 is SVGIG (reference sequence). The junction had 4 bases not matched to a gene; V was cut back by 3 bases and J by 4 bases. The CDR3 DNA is TGTGCCTGGAGAAGACTAGCGACCACCGGGGAGCTGTTTTTT. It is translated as CAWRRLATTGELFF.

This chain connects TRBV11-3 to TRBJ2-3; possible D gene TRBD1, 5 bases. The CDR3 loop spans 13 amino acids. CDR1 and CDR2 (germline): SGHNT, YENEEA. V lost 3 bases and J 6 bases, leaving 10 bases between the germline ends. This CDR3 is CASSFRELDTQYF. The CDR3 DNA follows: TGTGCCAGCAGCTTCAGGGAACTGGATACGCAGTATTTT.

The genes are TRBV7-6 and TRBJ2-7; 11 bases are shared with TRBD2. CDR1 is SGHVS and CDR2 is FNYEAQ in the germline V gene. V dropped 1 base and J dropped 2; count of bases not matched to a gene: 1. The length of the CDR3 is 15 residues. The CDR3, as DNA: TGTGCCAGCAGCTTAGAGACTAGCGGGACCTACGAGCAGTACTTC. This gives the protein CASSLETSGTYEQYF.

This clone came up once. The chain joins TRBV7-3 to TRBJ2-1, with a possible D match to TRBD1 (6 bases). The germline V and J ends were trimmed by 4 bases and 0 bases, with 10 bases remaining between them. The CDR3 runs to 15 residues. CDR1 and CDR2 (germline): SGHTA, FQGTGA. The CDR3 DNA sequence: TGTGCCAGCAGCTCTCGCAGGGGCTCCTACAATGAGCAGTTCTTC. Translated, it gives CASSSRRGSYNEQFF.

The CDR3 DNA sequence: TGCGCCAGCAGCCAAGAAGGAGGGGGCGCAGATCAGCCCCAGCATTTT. This codes for CASSQEGGGADQPQHF. This chain connects TRBV4-1 to TRBJ1-5; 7 positions match TRBD1. This CDR3 has 16 amino acids. With 0 bases clipped from V and 5 bases from J, the junction kept 7 bases outside the gene matches. CDR1 and CDR2 (germline): MGHRA, YSYEKL.

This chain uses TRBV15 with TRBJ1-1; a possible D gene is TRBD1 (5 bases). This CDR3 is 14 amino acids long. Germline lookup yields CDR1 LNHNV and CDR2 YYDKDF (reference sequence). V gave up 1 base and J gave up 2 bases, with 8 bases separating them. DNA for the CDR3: TGTGCCACCAGCAGAGGAGGACACAACACTGAAGCTTTCTTT. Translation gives CATSRGGHNTEAFF.

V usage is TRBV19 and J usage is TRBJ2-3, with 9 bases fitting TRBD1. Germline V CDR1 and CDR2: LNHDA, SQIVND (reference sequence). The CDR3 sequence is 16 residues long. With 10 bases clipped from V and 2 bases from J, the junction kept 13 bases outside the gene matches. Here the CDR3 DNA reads TGTGCCACCGCCACAGGGACAGGGTATCACACAGATACGCAGTATTTT. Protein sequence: CATATGTGYHTDTQYF.

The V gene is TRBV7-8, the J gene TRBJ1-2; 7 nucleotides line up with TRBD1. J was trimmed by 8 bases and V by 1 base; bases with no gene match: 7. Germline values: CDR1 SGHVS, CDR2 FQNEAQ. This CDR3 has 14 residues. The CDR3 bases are TGTGCCAGCAGCTTAGTACAGGGGCGTCGGGGCTACACCTTC. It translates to CASSLVQGRRGYTF.

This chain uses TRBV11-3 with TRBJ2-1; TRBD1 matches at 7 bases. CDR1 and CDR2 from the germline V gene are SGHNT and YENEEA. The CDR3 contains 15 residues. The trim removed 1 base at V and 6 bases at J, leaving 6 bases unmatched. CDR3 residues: CASSLGGDRVNEQFF. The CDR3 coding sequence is TGTGCCAGCAGCTTAGGGGGCGACAGGGTCAATGAGCAGTTCTTC.

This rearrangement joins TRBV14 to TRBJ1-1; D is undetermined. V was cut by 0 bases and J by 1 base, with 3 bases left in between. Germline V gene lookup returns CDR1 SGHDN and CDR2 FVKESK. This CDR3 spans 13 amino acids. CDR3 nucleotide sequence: TGTGCCAGCAGCCAAGATCAGAACACTGAAGCTTTCTTT. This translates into CASSQDQNTEAFF.

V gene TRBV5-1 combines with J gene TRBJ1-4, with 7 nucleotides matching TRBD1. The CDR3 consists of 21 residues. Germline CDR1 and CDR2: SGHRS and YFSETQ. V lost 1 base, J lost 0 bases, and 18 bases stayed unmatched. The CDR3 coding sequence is TGCGCCAGCAGCTTGATTCCCGCTGCACAGGGGCCTTTTCCAACTAATGAAAAACTGTTTTTT. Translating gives CASSLIPAAQGPFPTNEKLFF.

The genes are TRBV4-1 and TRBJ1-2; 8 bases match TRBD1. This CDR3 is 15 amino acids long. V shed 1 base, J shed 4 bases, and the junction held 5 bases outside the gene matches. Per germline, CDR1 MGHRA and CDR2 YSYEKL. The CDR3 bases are TGCGCCAGCAGCCAAGGGGGACAGGCGACCTATGGCTACACCTTC. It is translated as CASSQGGQATYGYTF.

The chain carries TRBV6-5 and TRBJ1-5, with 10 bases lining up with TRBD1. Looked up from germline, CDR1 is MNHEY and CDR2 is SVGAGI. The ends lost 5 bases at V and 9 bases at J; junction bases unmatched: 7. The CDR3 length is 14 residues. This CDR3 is CASSRRQGAGPQHF. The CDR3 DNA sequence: TGTGCCAGCAGTCGACGACAGGGGGCAGGGCCCCAGCATTTT.

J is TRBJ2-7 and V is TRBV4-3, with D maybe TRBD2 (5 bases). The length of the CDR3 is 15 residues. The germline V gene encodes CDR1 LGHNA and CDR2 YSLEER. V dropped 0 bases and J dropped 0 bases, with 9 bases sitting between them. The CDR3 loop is CASSQDRRISYEQYF. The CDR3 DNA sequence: TGCGCCAGCAGCCAAGACCGGAGGATCTCCTACGAGCAGTACTTC.

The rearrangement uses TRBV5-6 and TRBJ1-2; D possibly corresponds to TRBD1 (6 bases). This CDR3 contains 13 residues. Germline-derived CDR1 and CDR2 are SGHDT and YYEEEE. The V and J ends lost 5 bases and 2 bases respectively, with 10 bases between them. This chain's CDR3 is CASSTDSNYGYTF. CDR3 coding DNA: TGTGCCAGCAGTACGGACAGCAACTATGGCTACACCTTC.

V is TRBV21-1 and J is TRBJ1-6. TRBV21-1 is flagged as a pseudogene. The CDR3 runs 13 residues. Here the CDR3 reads CASQRYYNSPLHF. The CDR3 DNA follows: TGTGCCAGCCAGCGATATTATAATTCACCCCTCCACTTT.

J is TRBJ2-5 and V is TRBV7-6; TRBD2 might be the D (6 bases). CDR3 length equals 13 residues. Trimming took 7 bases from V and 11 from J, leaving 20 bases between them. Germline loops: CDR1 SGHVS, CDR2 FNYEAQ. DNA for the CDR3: TGTGCCAGCACCCCCAACCCCACGGGGGAGCAGTACTTC. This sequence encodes CASTPNPTGEQYF.

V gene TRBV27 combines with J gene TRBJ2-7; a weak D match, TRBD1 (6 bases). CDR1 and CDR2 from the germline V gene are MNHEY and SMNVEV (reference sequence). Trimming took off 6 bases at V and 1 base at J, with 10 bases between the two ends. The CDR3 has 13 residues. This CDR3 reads CASSPGTSYEQYF. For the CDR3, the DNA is TGTGCCAGCAGCCCTGGGACATCCTACGAGCAGTACTTC.

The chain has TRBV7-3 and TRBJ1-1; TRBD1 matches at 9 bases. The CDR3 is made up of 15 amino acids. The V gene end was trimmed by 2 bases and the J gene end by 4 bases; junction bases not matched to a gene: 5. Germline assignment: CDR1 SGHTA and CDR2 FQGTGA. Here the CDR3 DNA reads TGTGCCAGCAGCTTAGGTCTGGGACAGGGCACTGAAGCTTTCTTT. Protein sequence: CASSLGLGQGTEAFF.

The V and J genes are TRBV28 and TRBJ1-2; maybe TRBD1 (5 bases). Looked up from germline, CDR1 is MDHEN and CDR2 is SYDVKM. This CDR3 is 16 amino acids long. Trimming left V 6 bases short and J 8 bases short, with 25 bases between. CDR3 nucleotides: TGTGCCAGCAGGCCCCGGGGGGGTGCAGTGAGGGGAGGCTACACCTTC. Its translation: CASRPRGGAVRGGYTF.

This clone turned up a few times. CDR3 residues: CASRSWGQINTGELFF. DNA for the CDR3: TGTGCCAGCCGCTCATGGGGACAGATAAACACCGGGGAGCTGTTTTTT. The chain links TRBV19 to TRBJ2-2; 7 bases are a match to TRBD1. The CDR3 is 16 residues long. Germline values: CDR1 LNHDA, CDR2 SQIVND (reference sequence). Trimming removed 9 bases from V and 2 bases from J; junction bases left unmatched: 12.

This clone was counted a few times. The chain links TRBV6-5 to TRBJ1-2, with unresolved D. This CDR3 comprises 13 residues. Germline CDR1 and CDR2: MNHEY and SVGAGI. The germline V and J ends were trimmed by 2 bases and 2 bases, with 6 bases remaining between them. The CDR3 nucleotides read TGTGCCAGCAGTTACGGCGGGAACTATGGCTACACCTTC. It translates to CASSYGGNYGYTF.